The clone carrying this T cell receptor (beta chain) was seen a handful of times. These data belong to a study of T cells in tumors after PD-1 blockade. Germline CDR1 and CDR2: MNHEY and SMNVEV (reference sequence). The CDR3 totals 15 residues. V was trimmed by 8 bases and J by 0 bases, leaving 14 bases between them. Here immunoSEQ multiplex PCR was the method, and the copy in TCRdb shows in-frame clones only, minus some. The sample comprises 9,500 to 15,000 clones, under 80% of which are singletons, and under 20% rests with the top ten. The sequence was obtained from a human donor with basal cell carcinoma. The material was tumor tissue, obtained before anti-PD-1 treatment. The chain couples TRBV27 to TRBJ2-1; D perhaps matches TRBD2 (6 bases). In DNA, the CDR3 is TGTGCCAGCCGACTAGGCGGTAGCTCCTACAATGAGCAGTTCTTC. Amino acids: CASRLGGSSYNEQFF.